These 14 T cell receptor beta chains share one sample of origin, sequenced in a study of OX40 agonist ivuxolimab in advanced cancers. Measured with immunoSEQ multiplex PCR; TCRdb has only the in-frame clones, and not every one. The repertoire has tens of thousands of clones, nearly 95% of them found once; the top ten carry 15% to 20%. Here the sequenced sample was CD4+ or CD8+ T cells sorted from blood, taken in a trial of the OX40 agonist ivuxolimab. The receptors were gathered from an adult with an advanced solid tumor such as melanoma, head and neck, liver or kidney cancer.

The genes are TRBV6-5 and TRBJ2-5; D tentatively fits TRBD1 or TRBD2 (5 bases each). The germline V and J ends were trimmed by 0 bases and 4 bases, with 9 bases remaining between them. The length of the CDR3 is 14 residues. Germline loops: CDR1 MNHEY, CDR2 SVGAGI. The chain's CDR3 is CASSYSGERETQYF. CDR3 coding DNA: TGTGCCAGCAGTTACTCGGGGGAAAGAGAGACCCAGTACTTC.

The genes are TRBV2 and TRBJ2-1, with D possibly matching TRBD2 (6 bases). The CDR3 totals 15 residues. The germline gives CDR1 SNHLY, CDR2 FYNNEI. The V end was cut by 7 bases, the J end by 6 bases, with 19 bases between. The CDR3 DNA reads as TGTGCCAGCATATCGGTGGGGGGAAAACCCAATGAGCAGTTCTTC. It encodes CASISVGGKPNEQFF. Variable domain in full (rest from reference TRBV2 and TRBJ2-1): EPEVTQTPSHQVTQMGQEVILRCVPISNHLYFYWYRQILGQKVEFLVSFYNNEISEKSEIFDDQFSVERPDGSNFTLKIRSTKLEDSAMYFCASISVGGKPNEQFFGPGTRLTVL.

The chain couples TRBV2 to TRBJ2-5; 7 bases are shared with TRBD1. Unmatched junction bases numbered 6, after V lost 0 bases and J lost 2 bases. Germline CDR1 reads SNHLY; CDR2 reads FYNNEI. CDR3 length equals 16 residues. CDR3 residues: CASSEARGGPQETQYF. The CDR3 nucleotides read TGTGCCAGCAGTGAAGCGAGAGGGGGCCCACAAGAGACCCAGTACTTC.

This clone was detected only once. The chain links TRBV27 to TRBJ1-2, with a tentative D call TRBD1 (6 bases). V was shortened by 0 bases and J by 8 bases, with 10 bases between the two germline ends. This CDR3 spans 13 amino acids. Germline loops: CDR1 MNHEY, CDR2 SMNVEV (reference sequence). CDR3 protein: CASSLSWGRGYTF. Written as DNA, the CDR3 is TGTGCCAGCAGTTTATCGTGGGGGCGAGGCTACACCTTC.

The chain has TRBV11-1 and TRBJ2-7; 7 bases match TRBD1. The germline gives CDR1 SGHAT, CDR2 FQDESV (reference sequence). Unmatched junction bases numbered 11, after V lost 5 bases and J lost 7 bases. This CDR3 region has 14 residues. CDR3: CASSAAGGSREQYF. CDR3 in DNA: TGTGCCAGCAGCGCGGCAGGGGGTTCGAGGGAGCAGTACTTC.

The CDR3 sequence: CASSPDREHSNQPQHF. CDR3 nucleotide sequence: TGCGCCAGCAGCCCGGACAGGGAACATAGCAATCAGCCCCAGCATTTT. The chain combines TRBV4-3 with TRBJ1-5; 8 bases agree with TRBD1. The CDR3 covers 16 residues. Germline loops: CDR1 LGHNA, CDR2 YSLEER. Germline trimming cut 4 bases from V and 0 bases from J; bases unmatched to any gene: 5.

J is TRBJ1-1 and V is TRBV27, with D possibly being TRBD1 (5 bases). Looked up from germline, CDR1 is MNHEY and CDR2 is SMNVEV (reference sequence). The CDR3 consists of 15 residues. V was cut by 3 bases and J by 3 bases, with 14 bases left in between. The CDR3, as DNA: TGTGCCAGCAGTTTCCGTGGCCCCAGGGACACTGAAGCTTTCTTT. Translated, it gives CASSFRGPRDTEAFF.

This clone has only one observation. The V call is TRBV18, the J call TRBJ2-1, with 7 positions matching TRBD2. V shed 3 bases, J shed 0 bases, and the junction held 5 bases outside the gene matches. Germline assignment: CDR1 KGHSH and CDR2 LQKENI. CDR3 length equals 16 residues. The CDR3 region has the DNA TGTGCCAGCTCACCGGGTAGCGGGCTCTCCTACAATGAGCAGTTCTTC. Its translation: CASSPGSGLSYNEQFF.

The chain is built from TRBV30 and TRBJ1-2; D gene ambiguous. The V end lost 4 bases, the J end lost 4 bases, and 10 bases lay between the germline ends. This CDR3 has 12 amino acids. Germline CDR1 and CDR2: GTSNPN and SVGIG (reference sequence). CDR3 nucleotide sequence: TGTGCCTGGACAGATGGCGCCTATGGCTACACCTTC. This codes for CAWTDGAYGYTF.

This rearrangement joins TRBV14 to TRBJ2-3, with 10 bases that match TRBD1. The CDR3 is made up of 16 amino acids. V lost 4 bases, J lost 0 bases, and 4 bases stayed unmatched. The germline V gene encodes CDR1 SGHDN and CDR2 FVKESK. The CDR3 reads CASSLWDRGSTDTQYF. CDR3 DNA sequence: TGTGCCAGCAGCCTTTGGGACAGGGGTAGCACAGATACGCAGTATTTT.

In the case of this clone: This sample includes further DNA sequences coding for the same CDR3. The genes are TRBV9 and TRBJ2-7, with TRBD1 identical over 10 bases. The germline gives CDR1 SGDLS, CDR2 YYNGEE. The CDR3 extends over 14 amino acids. V lost 0 bases, J lost 3 bases, and 0 bases stayed unmatched. The CDR3: CASSVGDRGYEQYF. The CDR3 DNA sequence: TGTGCCAGCAGCGTAGGGGACAGGGGCTACGAGCAGTACTTC.

This chain joins TRBV13 and TRBJ2-7, with TRBD2 matching over 10 bases. Per the germline V gene, CDR1 is PRHDT and CDR2 is FYEKMQ (reference sequence). CDR3 size: 15 residues. Trimming took 5 bases from V and 6 from J; bases not matched to a gene: 10. In DNA form, the CDR3 reads TGTGCCAGCAGCCGCCCTTCGGAGCGGGAGGGCGAGCAGTACTTC. Its protein is CASSRPSEREGEQYF.

The chain links TRBV9 to TRBJ2-1; D perhaps matches TRBD1 (5 bases). Trimming pared 4 bases from V and 4 bases from J, leaving 12 bases between. The CDR3 is 14 amino acids. Germline V gene data show CDR1 as SGDLS and CDR2 as YYNGEE. The CDR3 DNA reads TGTGCCAGCAGCCCACGACAGAATTACAATGAGCAGTTCTTC. As protein: CASSPRQNYNEQFF.

V is TRBV18 and J is TRBJ2-7; D is unresolved. CDR3 length: 13 residues. The germline V and J ends were trimmed by 6 bases and 2 bases, with 11 bases remaining between them. CDR1 and CDR2 (germline): KGHSH, LQKENI. The CDR3 is CASSAPTAYEQYF. The CDR3, as DNA: TGTGCCAGCTCCGCTCCAACAGCCTACGAGCAGTACTTC.